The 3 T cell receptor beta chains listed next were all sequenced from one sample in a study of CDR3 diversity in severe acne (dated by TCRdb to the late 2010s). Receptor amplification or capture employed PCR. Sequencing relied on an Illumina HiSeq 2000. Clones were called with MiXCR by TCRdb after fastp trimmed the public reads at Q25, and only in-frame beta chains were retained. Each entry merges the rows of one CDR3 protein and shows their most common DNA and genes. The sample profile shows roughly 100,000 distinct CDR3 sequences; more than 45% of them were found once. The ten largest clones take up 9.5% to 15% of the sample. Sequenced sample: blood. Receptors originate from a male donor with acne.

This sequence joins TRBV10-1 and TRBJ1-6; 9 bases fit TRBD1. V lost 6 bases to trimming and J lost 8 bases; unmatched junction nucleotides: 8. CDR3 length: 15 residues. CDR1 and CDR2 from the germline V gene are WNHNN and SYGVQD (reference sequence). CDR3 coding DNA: TGCGCCAGCAGGCCTCCGGGACAGGGTCATTCACCCCTCCACTTT. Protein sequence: CASRPPGQGHSPLHF.

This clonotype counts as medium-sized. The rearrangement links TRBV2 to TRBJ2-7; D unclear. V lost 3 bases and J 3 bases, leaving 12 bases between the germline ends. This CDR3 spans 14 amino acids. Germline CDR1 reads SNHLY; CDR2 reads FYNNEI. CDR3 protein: CASSEEYYIYEQYF. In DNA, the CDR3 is TGTGCCAGCAGTGAGGAGTACTATATCTACGAGCAGTACTTC. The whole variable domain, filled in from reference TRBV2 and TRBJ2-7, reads EPEVTQTPSHQVTQMGQEVILRCVPISNHLYFYWYRQILGQKVEFLVSFYNNEISEKSEIFDDQFSVERPDGSNFTLKIRSTKLEDSAMYFCASSEEYYIYEQYFGPGTRLTVT.

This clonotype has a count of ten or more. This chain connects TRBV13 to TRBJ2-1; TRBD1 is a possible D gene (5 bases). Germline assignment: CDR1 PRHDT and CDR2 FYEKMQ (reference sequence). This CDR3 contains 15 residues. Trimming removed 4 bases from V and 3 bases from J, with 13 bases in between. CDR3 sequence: CASSSYLTDYNEQFF. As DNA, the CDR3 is TGTGCCAGCAGCTCTTACCTGACAGACTACAATGAGCAGTTCTTC.